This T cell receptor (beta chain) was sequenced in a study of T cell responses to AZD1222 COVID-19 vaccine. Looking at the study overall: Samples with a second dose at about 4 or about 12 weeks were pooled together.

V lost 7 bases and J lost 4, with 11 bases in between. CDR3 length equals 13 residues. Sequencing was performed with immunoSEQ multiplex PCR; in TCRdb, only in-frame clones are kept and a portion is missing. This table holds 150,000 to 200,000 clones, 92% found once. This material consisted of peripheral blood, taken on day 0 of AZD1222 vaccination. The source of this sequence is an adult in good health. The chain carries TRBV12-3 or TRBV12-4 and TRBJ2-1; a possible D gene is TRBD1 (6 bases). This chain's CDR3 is CASTLQGYNEQFF. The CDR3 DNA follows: TGTGCCAGCACCCTCCAGGGGTACAATGAGCAGTTCTTC.